The clone carrying this T cell receptor (beta chain) was observed a few times. Its antigen is still unknown. The sample belongs to a study of response to subunit inactivated influenza vaccine. In germline, CDR1 is SGHTA, CDR2 FQGTGA. The CDR3 length is 15 residues. J lost 6 bases, V lost 2 bases, and 3 bases had no gene match. Study-wide findings and caveats: Few new T cells, the authors suggested, are recruited by each seasonal influenza vaccination.

TCRdb reprocessed the RT-PCR reads with MiXCR, giving one entry per CDR3 protein. The sample consists of roughly 760,000 distinct CDR3 sequences, approximately 21% of them appearing once. The chain uses TRBV7-3 and TRBJ2-7; 14 bases align to TRBD2. The input for sequencing was PBMCs from blood, taken more than 4 days after vaccination. This TCR derives from a man in his forties or fifties who received an inactivated influenza vaccine. This CDR3 reads CASSLLGTSGGEQYF. As DNA, the CDR3 is TGTGCCAGCAGCTTATTGGGGACTAGCGGGGGCGAGCAGTACTTC. Together with reference TRBV7-3 and TRBJ2-7, the CDR3 gives the full variable domain: GAGVSQTPSNKVTEKGKYVELRCDPISGHTALYWYRQSLGQGPEFLIYFQGTGAADDSGLPNDRFFAVRPEGSVSTLKIQRTERGDSAVYLCASSLLGTSGGEQYFGPGTRLTVT.